The clone carrying this T cell receptor (beta chain) turned up a few times. The data originate from a study of T cell changes during pregnancy in multiple sclerosis. The germline V gene encodes CDR1 SGHTA and CDR2 FQGTGA. This CDR3 has 15 amino acids. V lost 4 bases to trimming and J lost 4 bases; unmatched junction nucleotides: 7. Clones were read by immunoSEQ multiplex PCR, and TCRdb kept only the in-frame ones, dropping some. Of nearly 60,000 clones in the sample, roughly 89% were seen once. The chain joins TRBV7-3 to TRBJ2-1, with TRBD1 matching over 7 bases. The sequence derives from a female donor in good health, enrolled as a control in a pregnancy study. The starting material was CD4+ T cells from peripheral blood mononuclear cells, obtained after pregnancy. The chain's CDR3 is CASSSPTGSYNEQFF. As DNA, the CDR3 is TGTGCCAGCAGCTCACCGACAGGGTCTTACAATGAGCAGTTCTTC.